Each of the 25 T cell receptor beta chains below was sequenced from the same sample in a study of shared clonotypes between healthy human individuals. Measured with immunoSEQ multiplex PCR; TCRdb has only the in-frame clones, and not every one. The sample has 2,500,000 or so clones; 92% are singletons. The sample consisted of naive CD4+ T cells from PBMCs. Subset of the sample: CD45RA+ positively selected. These receptors originate from a man between 18 and 35 years old in good health. Some clones in this sample may be carry-over from other donors' samples.

The rearrangement links TRBV5-6 to TRBJ2-1, with a weak D call TRBD1 (5 bases). There are 14 residues in the CDR3. V lost 5 bases to trimming and J lost 6 bases, with 15 bases between them. In germline, CDR1 is SGHDT, CDR2 YYEEEE. The CDR3 protein is CASRPISRVNEQFF. CDR3 nucleotide sequence: TGTGCCAGCAGACCGATATCCAGGGTCAATGAGCAGTTCTTC. Based on the CDR3 plus reference TRBV5-6 and TRBJ2-1, the full variable domain is DAGVTQSPTHLIKTRGQQVTLRCSPKSGHDTVSWYQQALGQGPQFIFQYYEEEERQRGNFPDRFSGHQFPNYSSELNVNALLLGDSALYLCASRPISRVNEQFFGPGTRLTVL.

The CDR3 DNA is TGTGCCAGCAGTTCGGGGGGCCCTAACTATGGCTACACCTTC. It translates to CASSSGGPNYGYTF. V usage is TRBV28 and J usage is TRBJ1-2; a possible D gene is TRBD1 (6 bases). The V end lost 4 bases, the J end lost 0 bases, and 9 bases lay between the germline ends. The CDR3 totals 14 residues. Germline CDR1 reads MDHEN; CDR2 reads SYDVKM.

The chain joins TRBV19 to TRBJ2-5, with 10 nucleotides matching TRBD1. The CDR3 is 16 amino acids. The V and J ends lost 6 bases and 5 bases, in that order; junction bases with no gene match: 12. The V gene's germline CDR1 is LNHDA and CDR2 SQIVND (reference sequence). DNA for the CDR3: TGTGCCAGTAGGGCGGGTGGACAGGGGGACGGCGAGACCCAGTACTTC. This gives the protein CASRAGGQGDGETQYF.

The chain carries TRBV2 and TRBJ2-3; 10 bases map to TRBD2. This CDR3 has 15 amino acids. The junction had 7 bases not matched to a gene; V was cut back by 6 bases and J by 4 bases. From germline, CDR1 is SNHLY and CDR2 FYNNEI. This chain's CDR3 is CASSKSGRAADTQYF. CDR3 nucleotides: TGTGCCAGCAGCAAAAGCGGGAGGGCTGCAGATACGCAGTATTTT.

This clone was counted once. The same CDR3 also results from other DNA sequences found in this sample. The rearrangement joins TRBV6-5 to TRBJ1-5; D remains unclear. The CDR3 consists of 13 residues. Looked up from germline, CDR1 is MNHEY and CDR2 is SVGAGI. V was cut by 2 bases and J by 3 bases, with 5 bases left in between. CDR3 nucleotides: TGTGCCAGCAGTTACCTGGTCAATCAGCCCCAGCATTTT. Translation gives CASSYLVNQPQHF.

This clone was counted a few times. V usage is TRBV7-9 and J usage is TRBJ1-4; no clear D gene. Looked up from germline, CDR1 is SEHNR and CDR2 is FQNEAQ (reference sequence). There are 14 residues in the CDR3. The germline V and J ends were trimmed by 6 bases and 0 bases, with 8 bases remaining between them. The CDR3 is CASRRAATNEKLFF. CDR3 sequence (DNA): TGTGCCAGCAGACGCGCTGCAACTAATGAAAAACTGTTTTTT.

The V and J genes are TRBV7-9 and TRBJ2-5; 12 bases line up with TRBD1. The germline V gene has CDR1 SEHNR and CDR2 FQNEAQ (reference sequence). V gave up 3 bases and J gave up 3 bases; unmatched junction bases: 5. This CDR3 is 16 amino acids long. The DNA of the CDR3 is TGTGCCAGCAGCTTGGGACAGGGGGCCAGAAAAGAGACCCAGTACTTC. As protein: CASSLGQGARKETQYF.

Regarding this clone: The sample has other DNA sequences that encode this CDR3 too. V usage is TRBV5-1 and J usage is TRBJ2-3; TRBD2 matches 7 bases. CDR1 is SGHRS and CDR2 is YFSETQ in the germline V gene. There are 14 residues in the CDR3. V was pared by 4 bases and J by 2 bases, with 4 bases of the junction left unmatched. The CDR3 is CASSPGRVTDTQYF. CDR3 nucleotide sequence: TGCGCCAGCAGCCCAGGGAGGGTCACAGATACGCAGTATTTT.

Regarding this clone: Other DNA sequences of this sample code for an identical CDR3. The rearrangement uses TRBV5-1 and TRBJ2-1; the match to TRBD2 covers 7 bases. Trimming cost V 2 bases and J 0 bases; bases outside gene matches: 2. CDR1 and CDR2 from the germline V gene are SGHRS and YFSETQ. This CDR3 has 15 residues. The CDR3 DNA sequence: TGCGCCAGCAGCTTCGGGGGGAGCTCCTACAATGAGCAGTTCTTC. Its translation: CASSFGGSSYNEQFF.

A single count supports this clone. The chain joins TRBV29-1 to TRBJ1-4; no firm D call. The CDR3 runs to 11 residues. The V end lost 3 bases, the J end lost 8 bases, and 7 bases lay between the germline ends. Germline CDR1 reads SQVTM; CDR2 reads ANQGSEA. The CDR3 loop reads CSVDPVEKLFF. In DNA, the CDR3 is TGCAGCGTTGATCCGGTAGAAAAACTGTTTTTT.

This rearrangement joins TRBV27 to TRBJ2-7; a weak D match, TRBD1 (6 bases). The CDR3 length is 15 residues. V dropped 6 bases and J dropped 2 bases, with 17 bases sitting between them. From germline, CDR1 is MNHEY and CDR2 SMNVEV (reference sequence). CDR3 nucleotides: TGTGCCAGCAGGGCCCAGGGGCCAACCACCTACGAGCAGTACTTC. This translates into CASRAQGPTTYEQYF.

The chain has TRBV28 and TRBJ1-5; tentative D call: TRBD1 (6 bases). Germline V lookup: CDR1 MDHEN, CDR2 SYDVKM. The CDR3 is 13 residues long. V shed 5 bases and J shed 7 bases, with 12 bases lying between them. CDR3 loop: CASSPPRGQPQHF. The CDR3 region has the DNA TGTGCCAGCAGTCCCCCGAGGGGGCAGCCCCAGCATTTT.

This chain links TRBV4-3 with TRBJ1-5; TRBD1 is a possible D gene (6 bases). Trimming shortened V by 2 bases and J by 6 bases, and 20 bases separated the two germline ends. There are 17 residues in the CDR3. Germline lookup yields CDR1 LGHNA and CDR2 YSLEER. CDR3 bases: TGCGCCAGCAGCCAATCCACCGCGTCCGGGGGCGGTCAGCCCCAGCATTTT. Residues: CASSQSTASGGGQPQHF.

The chain employs TRBV5-4 and TRBJ2-3; TRBD1 might be the D (6 bases). Germline V CDR1 and CDR2: SGHNT, YYREEE (reference sequence). V was clipped by 4 bases and J by 4 bases, with 7 bases between them. CDR3 size: 12 residues. The CDR3 nucleotides read TGTGCCAGCAGCGAGGGGGCAGATACGCAGTATTTT. It encodes CASSEGADTQYF.

V and J are TRBV30 and TRBJ2-7; no definite D call. CDR1 is GTSNPN and CDR2 is SVGIG in the germline V gene (reference sequence). Trimming pared 2 bases from V and 6 bases from J, leaving 8 bases between. The CDR3 contains 11 residues. The CDR3 sequence: CAWSRRGEQYF. In nucleotides, the CDR3 is TGTGCCTGGAGTAGGAGAGGCGAGCAGTACTTC.

As to this clone: An end of the junction does not agree with germline; a read error may underlie this. The sample contains more than one DNA sequence encoding this CDR3. This rearrangement joins TRBV6-5 to TRBJ2-7, with D uncertain. Germline V gene sequence: CDR1 MNHEY, CDR2 SVGAGI. This CDR3 contains 16 residues. The CDR3 bases are TGTGCCAGCAGTTTCCAGACTGCCTACAGCTCCTACGAACAGTACTTC. It translates to CASSFQTAYSSYEQYF.

The genes are TRBV30 and TRBJ1-5; 8 positions match TRBD1. The V segment lost 5 bases and the J segment 0 bases; nucleotides outside the gene matches: 3. Per germline, CDR1 GTSNPN and CDR2 SVGIG (reference sequence). This CDR3 has 14 residues. The CDR3: CAWQGANSNQPQHF. As DNA, the CDR3 is TGTGCCTGGCAGGGGGCTAATAGCAATCAGCCCCAGCATTTT.

Written as DNA, the CDR3 is TGTGCCAGCAGCTCCCTGGACAGGGAACAGTACTTC. Translated, it gives CASSSLDREQYF. The chain couples TRBV7-6 to TRBJ2-4; TRBD1 matches 8 bases. The CDR3 contains 12 residues. Germline CDR1 is SGHVS and CDR2 is FNYEAQ. J was trimmed by 13 bases and V by 4 bases; bases with no gene match: 6.

The J gene is TRBJ2-1, the V gene TRBV7-3, with D hard to call. The CDR3 extends over 14 amino acids. Germline V gene lookup returns CDR1 SGHTA and CDR2 FQGTGA. Trimming pared 4 bases from V and 8 bases from J, leaving 15 bases between. In nucleotides, the CDR3 is TGTGCCAGCAGCTCAGATGGGGTTCTAGATGAGCAGTTCTTC. It specifies CASSSDGVLDEQFF.

V gene TRBV28 combines with J gene TRBJ2-6, with 8 bases that match TRBD1. CDR1 is MDHEN and CDR2 is SYDVKM in the germline V gene. CDR3 length: 17 residues. V was clipped by 3 bases and J by 1 base; unmatched bases: 5. DNA for the CDR3: TGTGCCAGCAGTTTGGCGGACAGGGCGTCTGGGGCCAACGTCCTGACTTTC. This codes for CASSLADRASGANVLTF.

The chain has TRBV18 and TRBJ2-1; unclear D gene. Trimming pared 8 bases from V and 0 bases from J, leaving 17 bases between. CDR1 and CDR2 (germline): KGHSH, LQKENI. The CDR3 loop spans 16 amino acids. CDR3 region: CASGPQVLSSYNEQFF. The CDR3, as DNA: TGTGCCAGCGGCCCCCAAGTATTAAGCTCCTACAATGAGCAGTTCTTC.

This sequence joins TRBV14 and TRBJ2-1; 8 nucleotides match TRBD1. The V gene's germline CDR1 is SGHDN and CDR2 FVKESK. The CDR3 consists of 16 residues. The V segment lost 1 base and the J segment 10 bases; nucleotides outside the gene matches: 12. The CDR3 DNA follows: TGTGCCAGCAGCCAAGTCGTCAGGGGGCGGACTTACGAGCAGTTCTTC. Its translation: CASSQVVRGRTYEQFF.

The gene calls are TRBV7-2 and TRBJ2-7; TRBD2 is a possible D gene (5 bases). The CDR3 has 15 amino acids. Trimming stripped 3 bases from V and 1 base from J, with 13 bases between. The germline CDR1 and CDR2 sequences are SGHTA and FQGNSA. CDR3 coding DNA: TGTGCCAGCAGCTTCGACCCTACTAGTTCCTACGAGCAGTACTTC. Translation: CASSFDPTSSYEQYF. Looking up the rest from reference TRBV7-2 and TRBJ2-7 gives the full variable domain: GAGVSQSPSNKVTEKGKDVELRCDPISGHTALYWYRQSLGQGLEFLIYFQGNSAPDKSGLPSDRFSAERTGGSVSTLTIQRTQQEDSAVYLCASSFDPTSSYEQYFGPGTRLTVT.

The V gene is TRBV10-3, the J gene TRBJ2-1, with 8 positions matching TRBD1. V was pared by 4 bases and J by 5 bases, with 7 bases of the junction left unmatched. The germline gives CDR1 ENHRY, CDR2 SYGVKD. The CDR3 covers 15 residues. For the CDR3, the DNA is TGTGCCATCAGTGGCGGGACAGGTTTTGACAATGAGCAGTTCTTC. As protein: CAISGGTGFDNEQFF.

The chain couples TRBV5-1 to TRBJ1-4, with 9 nucleotides matching TRBD1. The junction had 5 bases not matched to a gene; V was cut back by 0 bases and J by 8 bases. Germline V gene data show CDR1 as SGHRS and CDR2 as YFSETQ. The CDR3 spans 15 residues. CDR3 nucleotides: TGCGCCAGCAGCTTGGGGGGGACAGGGAACGAAAAACTGTTTTTT. This codes for CASSLGGTGNEKLFF.